Shown below are 8 T cell receptor beta chains from a single sample sequenced in a study of cytomegalovirus exposure and HLA in healthy donors (dated by TCRdb to 2017 to 2019). Library method: the immunoSEQ multiplex PCR assay. For the multiplex PCR, a mixture combining 60 forward primers for TCR Vbeta segments and 13 reverse primers for TCR Jbeta segments was used. Imported from immuneACCESS, the table was reduced by TCRdb to in-frame sequences with V and J called. These copies leave out some clones; in studies compared against another copy, an unresolved V gene accounts for under half, and the cause of the remainder is not known. The sample includes 150,000 to 200,000 clones, with approximately 80% observed a single time. Approximately 6.5% of the sample comes from the top ten. The sample consisted of PBMCs. The receptors come from a male donor in good health and CMV-seropositive.

This clone was counted between two and nine times. V gene TRBV18 combines with J gene TRBJ1-6; 7 positions match TRBD1. This CDR3 region has 14 residues. The trim removed 6 bases at V and 6 bases at J, leaving 5 bases unmatched. Germline V gene lookup returns CDR1 KGHSH and CDR2 LQKENI. This CDR3 reads CASSLDRTNSPLHF. CDR3 bases: TGTGCCAGCTCGCTGGACAGGACTAATTCACCCCTCCACTTT. The variable domain in full, completed from reference TRBV18 and TRBJ1-6, reads NAGVMQNPRHLVRRRGQEARLRCSPMKGHSHVYWYRQLPEEGLKFMVYLQKENIIDESGMPKERFSAEFPKEGPSILRIQQVVRGDSAAYFCASSLDRTNSPLHFGNGTRLTVT.

This rearrangement joins TRBV4-2 to TRBJ2-5; D gene ambiguous. The CDR3 is 13 amino acids. Germline V gives CDR1 LGHNA, CDR2 YNFKEQ. V was trimmed by 1 base and J by 5 bases, leaving 8 bases between them. CDR3 DNA sequence: TGTGCCAGCAGCCAAGCTTTGGAGGAGACCCAGTACTTC. Its protein is CASSQALEETQYF.

The rearrangement uses TRBV6-1 and TRBJ1-1; 7 nucleotides line up with TRBD1. The CDR3 spans 13 residues. CDR1 is MNHNS, CDR2 SASEGT, per germline. The J segment lost 1 base and the V segment lost 6 bases, leaving 2 bases of the junction unmatched. The CDR3 DNA follows: TGTGCCAGCAGGACAGGGCGGAACACTGAAGCTTTCTTT. This encodes CASRTGRNTEAFF.

Concerning this clone: Its ends do not fully match the called genes, so a read error is possible. V and J are TRBV7-9 and TRBJ2-7; maybe TRBD2 (6 bases). This CDR3 contains 14 residues. Germline-derived CDR1 and CDR2 are SEHNR and FQNEAQ (reference sequence). The CDR3 DNA follows: TGTTCCAGCAGCTTTCCCGGGAGCGGGTACGAGCAGTACTTC. This codes for CSSSFPGSGYEQYF.

The chain has TRBV9 and TRBJ2-6; TRBD2 is a possible D gene (6 bases). V lost 3 bases to trimming and J lost 2 bases, with 15 bases between them. The length of the CDR3 is 17 residues. From germline, CDR1 is SGDLS and CDR2 YYNGEE. CDR3 sequence (DNA): TGTGCCAGCAGCGCGGGGGACCCGGGGACTGGGGCCAACGTCCTGACTTTC. Amino acid sequence: CASSAGDPGTGANVLTF.

This clone was recorded once. The junction shows a germline mismatch at one end, possibly a read error. J is TRBJ2-5 and V is TRBV7-7; 9 bases agree with TRBD1. The DNA matches TRBJ2-7 better at its end, which makes the J call doubtful. The germline gives CDR1 SSHAT, CDR2 FNYEAQ (reference sequence). This CDR3 is built from 15 residues. The CDR3 region has the DNA TGTGCTAGCAGCTTAACGGGGACAGGGCCACACGAGCAGTACTTC. It codes for CASSLTGTGPHEQYF.

The rearrangement uses TRBV30 and TRBJ1-1; no firm D call. From germline, CDR1 is GTSNPN and CDR2 SVGIG (reference sequence). The length of the CDR3 is 14 residues. The V end lost 3 bases, the J end lost 1 base, and 12 bases lay between the germline ends. The CDR3 reads CAWSFGVRNTEAFF. The CDR3, as DNA: TGTGCCTGGAGCTTCGGGGTGAGGAACACTGAAGCTTTCTTT.

The rearrangement joins TRBV5-1 to TRBJ2-1; no reliable D call. Looked up from germline, CDR1 is SGHRS and CDR2 is YFSETQ. The CDR3 extends over 11 amino acids. V lost 1 base and J 8 bases, leaving 4 bases between the germline ends. This CDR3 reads CASSLSDEQFF. Here the CDR3 DNA reads TGCGCCAGCAGCTTGAGCGATGAGCAGTTCTTC.